What follows are 25 T cell receptor beta chains derived from one specimen sequenced in a study of vaccination and CD4 T cells after COVID-19. These TCRs are of unknown antigen specificity. The treatment: roughly nine-day PBMC culture with coronavirus spike peptide pools or control peptides (ViraFEST assay). It was before the COVID-19 pandemic (2011-2018) that the unexposed donor's CD4+ T cells were collected. Oncomine TCR Beta short-read sequencing was applied to DNA from cultured CD4+ T cells. TCRdb re-analysed the PCR reads in MiXCR, keeping a single row per CDR3 protein. The sample includes some 6,600 distinct CDR3 sequences, roughly 35% of them seen just once. The sequenced sample consisted of CD4+ T cells from blood, cultured in vitro. The receptor set was obtained from a human donor in good health.

This chain connects TRBV20-1 to TRBJ1-2; the match to TRBD1 covers 7 bases. V lost 2 bases to trimming and J lost 4 bases; unmatched junction nucleotides: 4. Germline CDR1 is DFQATT and CDR2 is SNEGSKA (reference sequence). CDR3 size: 13 residues. Written as DNA, the CDR3 is TGCAGTGCTAGAACAGGGGTGGGCTATGGCTACACCTTC. It codes for CSARTGVGYGYTF.

This clonotype turned up a few times. The rearrangement uses TRBV14 and TRBJ1-6; no definite D call. The CDR3 covers 14 residues. The V gene's germline CDR1 is SGHDN and CDR2 FVKESK. The V end lost 1 base, the J end lost 6 bases, and 7 bases lay between the germline ends. As DNA, the CDR3 is TGTGCCAGCAGCCAAGTTCGGACTAATTCACCCCTCCACTTT. Translation gives CASSQVRTNSPLHF.

V usage is TRBV10-1 and J usage is TRBJ2-7; maybe TRBD2 (6 bases). Per the germline V gene, CDR1 is WNHNN and CDR2 is SYGVQD (reference sequence). The CDR3 runs to 13 residues. V was cut by 6 bases and J by 3 bases, with 12 bases left in between. The CDR3 here is CASSATGDYEQYF. CDR3 bases: TGCGCCAGCAGCGCAACGGGGGACTACGAGCAGTACTTC.

The chain recombines TRBV7-2 with TRBJ1-3, with TRBD1 identical over 8 bases. Germline loops: CDR1 SGHTA, CDR2 FQGNSA. The CDR3 covers 14 residues. V lost 5 bases and J lost 8; bases outside the gene matches: 8. In DNA form, the CDR3 reads TGTGCCAGCAGCCCGGGACAGGCTAAAGACACCATATATTTT. Amino acids: CASSPGQAKDTIYF.

This clonotype occurred a few times. V is TRBV19 and J is TRBJ1-1; D may be TRBD1 (5 bases). This CDR3 has 15 amino acids. The V end was cut by 0 bases, the J end by 0 bases, with 8 bases between. Per the germline V gene, CDR1 is LNHDA and CDR2 is SQIVND (reference sequence). CDR3 sequence (DNA): TGTGCCAGTAGTATAGATCGGGGCATGAACACTGAAGCTTTCTTT. Translated: CASSIDRGMNTEAFF.

The chain links TRBV20-1 to TRBJ1-5, with a possible D match to TRBD1 (5 bases). The CDR3 totals 13 residues. The germline CDR1 and CDR2 sequences are DFQATT and SNEGSKA (reference sequence). V was shortened by 4 bases and J by 6 bases, with 13 bases between the two germline ends. The DNA for the CDR3 is TGCAGTGCTATCGGACTTAGGGGTCAGCCCCAGCATTTT. Amino acid sequence: CSAIGLRGQPQHF.

This clonotype was picked up a small number of times. The chain couples TRBV7-9 to TRBJ1-1; D might be TRBD1 (5 bases). Trimming stripped 0 bases from V and 1 base from J, with 6 bases between. Germline values: CDR1 SEHNR, CDR2 FQNEAQ (reference sequence). This CDR3 comprises 14 residues. The CDR3 DNA reads as TGTGCCAGCAGCTTAGCCCAGGGGAACACTGAAGCTTTCTTT. This encodes CASSLAQGNTEAFF.

The genes are TRBV18 and TRBJ2-7; tentative D call: TRBD1 (6 bases). The ends were cut back, 8 bases at V and 7 bases at J, with 12 bases in the middle. The CDR3 consists of 11 residues. The germline CDR1 and CDR2 sequences are KGHSH and LQKENI. This CDR3 reads CASQGLGEQYF. The CDR3 DNA reads TGTGCCAGCCAGGGGCTGGGTGAGCAGTACTTC. Supplemented by reference TRBV18 and TRBJ2-7, the full variable domain reads NAGVMQNPRHLVRRRGQEARLRCSPMKGHSHVYWYRQLPEEGLKFMVYLQKENIIDESGMPKERFSAEFPKEGPSILRIQQVVRGDSAAYFCASQGLGEQYFGPGTRLTVT.

The chain employs TRBV12-3 or TRBV12-4 and TRBJ2-2, with TRBD1 matching over 8 bases. The V and J ends lost 6 bases and 5 bases, in that order; junction bases with no gene match: 5. This CDR3 is 14 amino acids long. The CDR3 DNA reads TGTGCCAGCAGGCAGGGGGCGCGGACCGGGGAGCTGTTTTTT. Translating gives CASRQGARTGELFF.

CDR3 sequence reads: CSAPPGQGGGNTEAFF. CDR3 in DNA: TGCAGTGCTCCACCGGGACAGGGGGGGGGGAACACTGAAGCTTTCTTT. The chain combines TRBV20-1 with TRBJ1-1; 11 nucleotides agree with TRBD1. The CDR3 is made up of 16 amino acids. Germline CDR1 is DFQATT and CDR2 is SNEGSKA (reference sequence). With V trimmed by 5 bases and J by 1 base, 9 bases remained unmatched.

The chain is built from TRBV6-1 and TRBJ1-2; D not certain. V dropped 6 bases and J dropped 0 bases, with 8 bases sitting between them. This CDR3 contains 13 residues. The germline gives CDR1 MNHNS, CDR2 SASEGT. This CDR3 reads CASSRGPNYGYTF. The CDR3 bases are TGTGCCAGCAGCCGCGGACCTAACTATGGCTACACCTTC.

In its sample, this clonotype was seen a few times. The chain couples TRBV2 to TRBJ2-5, with D unclear. Trimming took 4 bases from V and 2 from J, leaving 11 bases between them. Germline lookup yields CDR1 SNHLY and CDR2 FYNNEI. The CDR3 has 14 residues. CDR3 nucleotide sequence: TGTGCCAGCAGTGTTTCGGCCCGACAAGAGACCCAGTACTTC. This codes for CASSVSARQETQYF.

V gene TRBV7-9 combines with J gene TRBJ1-1; D is uncertain. The V end was cut by 3 bases, the J end by 7 bases, with 18 bases between. The germline V gene encodes CDR1 SEHNR and CDR2 FQNEAQ (reference sequence). The CDR3 loop spans 15 amino acids. Here the CDR3 reads CASSFSVGGVIEAFF. CDR3 nucleotides: TGTGCCAGCAGCTTTAGCGTTGGCGGGGTAATTGAAGCTTTCTTT. The full variable domain, rest sourced from reference TRBV7-9 and TRBJ1-1, is DTGVSQNPRHKITKRGQNVTFRCDPISEHNRLYWYRQTLGQGPEFLTYFQNEAQLEKSRLLSDRFSAERPKGSFSTLEIQRTEQGDSAMYLCASSFSVGGVIEAFFGQGTRLTVV.

V and J are TRBV6-1 and TRBJ2-3; D tentatively reads TRBD1 or TRBD2 (6 bases each). The CDR3 totals 15 residues. CDR1 is MNHNS and CDR2 is SASEGT in the germline V gene. V dropped 8 bases and J dropped 2 bases, with 17 bases sitting between them. CDR3 sequence reads: CASRHPGGLTDTQYF. CDR3 DNA: TGTGCCAGCCGACACCCCGGGGGCCTCACAGATACGCAGTATTTT.

This clonotype is a singleton in its sample. The chain links TRBV27 to TRBJ2-7; D is ambiguous. Germline CDR1 reads MNHEY; CDR2 reads SMNVEV (reference sequence). The CDR3 consists of 12 residues. Trimming pared 2 bases from V and 3 bases from J, leaving 5 bases between. The CDR3 DNA sequence: TGTGCCAGCAGTTTAATCGGCTACGAGCAGTACTTC. Translated: CASSLIGYEQYF.

This sequence joins TRBV11-2 and TRBJ2-5; tentative D call: TRBD1 (5 bases). Germline CDR1 and CDR2: SGHAT and FQNNGV. The CDR3 consists of 13 residues. The V end lost 4 bases, the J end lost 8 bases, and 14 bases lay between the germline ends. CDR3 region: CASSSTAIFTQYF. CDR3 in DNA: TGTGCCAGCAGCTCGACAGCGATTTTTACCCAGTACTTC.

This clonotype was detected only a few times. The germline gene is not matched at one end of the junction; a read error may be the cause. This chain connects TRBV20-1 to TRBJ1-3; D ambiguous. Germline-derived CDR1 and CDR2 are DFQATT and SNEGSKA (reference sequence). CDR3 length equals 19 residues. The CDR3 is CSAREGGSIGGSSGNTIYF. The CDR3 DNA reads TGCAGTGCCAGAGAAGGAGGTAGTATCGGCGGGAGCTCTGGAAACACCATATATTTT.

V usage is TRBV29-1 and J usage is TRBJ2-2; 7 bases agree with TRBD1. Germline trimming cut 2 bases from V and 5 bases from J; bases unmatched to any gene: 2. The length of the CDR3 is 13 residues. In germline, CDR1 is SQVTM, CDR2 ANQGSEA. For the CDR3, the DNA is TGCAGCGTTGAAACAGGGGCGACCGGGGAGCTGTTTTTT. Translated: CSVETGATGELFF.

A few counts support this clonotype. This chain uses TRBV20-1 with TRBJ2-3, with TRBD2 matching 8 bases. The ends lost 6 bases at V and 6 bases at J; junction bases unmatched: 23. This CDR3 is built from 18 residues. CDR1 DFQATT and CDR2 SNEGSKA come from the germline V gene (reference sequence). The DNA of the CDR3 is TGCAGTGCCCCGACCCCCAGCGGGGGACGAAAAAGCCGGGATACGCAGTATTTT. As protein: CSAPTPSGGRKSRDTQYF.

The chain links TRBV12-3 or TRBV12-4 to TRBJ1-1, with 12 bases matching TRBD1. CDR3 length: 15 residues. The ends lost 3 bases at V and 7 bases at J; junction bases unmatched: 6. For the CDR3, the DNA is TGTGCCAGCAGTTTTAAGGGACAGGGGGCGAGTGAAGCTTTCTTT. It translates to CASSFKGQGASEAFF.

The V call is TRBV20-1, the J call TRBJ2-1; TRBD2 agrees at 13 bases. V trimming: 6 bases; J trimming: 8 bases; junction bases outside the gene matches: 7. This CDR3 has 14 amino acids. Germline V lookup: CDR1 DFQATT, CDR2 SNEGSKA (reference sequence). The CDR3: CSAPGLAGRDEQFF. The CDR3 DNA follows: TGCAGTGCCCCGGGACTAGCGGGGCGAGATGAGCAGTTCTTC.

This clonotype was observed a few times. The chain combines TRBV20-1 with TRBJ1-1; no clear D. The CDR3 totals 13 residues. Per germline, CDR1 DFQATT and CDR2 SNEGSKA (reference sequence). The V end lost 0 bases, the J end lost 1 base, and 6 bases lay between the germline ends. CDR3 protein: CSARDPANTEAFF. In nucleotides, the CDR3 is TGCAGTGCTAGAGATCCAGCGAACACTGAAGCTTTCTTT.

The genes are TRBV6-5 and TRBJ2-1; no clear D gene. There are 12 residues in the CDR3. The V gene's germline CDR1 is MNHEY and CDR2 SVGAGI. V lost 2 bases and J 4 bases, leaving 3 bases between the germline ends. The CDR3 loop reads CASSYQYNEQFF. Written as DNA, the CDR3 is TGTGCCAGCAGTTACCAATACAATGAGCAGTTCTTC.

The gene calls are TRBV29-1 and TRBJ1-1, with 7 bases aligning to TRBD1. The length of the CDR3 is 10 residues. The V and J ends lost 7 bases and 7 bases, in that order; junction bases with no gene match: 3. Germline assignment: CDR1 SQVTM and CDR2 ANQGSEA. CDR3 amino acids: CSARDSEAFF. In nucleotides, the CDR3 is TGCAGCGCGAGGGACAGTGAAGCTTTCTTT.

V gene TRBV20-1 combines with J gene TRBJ2-1; 7 bases are a match to TRBD2. V lost 3 bases to trimming and J lost 6 bases; unmatched junction nucleotides: 8. CDR3 length: 14 residues. The germline V gene encodes CDR1 DFQATT and CDR2 SNEGSKA (reference sequence). This CDR3 is CSASDGLDVNEQFF. DNA of the CDR3: TGCAGTGCTAGTGACGGACTAGATGTCAATGAGCAGTTCTTC.